A selection of T cell receptor beta chains follows, all from one sample in a study of shared clonotypes between healthy human individuals. TCRdb's copy holds only in-frame clones and misses some; the assay was immunoSEQ multiplex PCR. This sample yields about 800,000 clones, of which around 96% are seen a single time; over 0.2% belongs to the top ten. Material for sequencing was naive CD8+ T cells sorted from blood. These receptors all stem from a man younger than 45 in good health. The CDR3 runs from the conserved cysteine through the conserved F or W.

V gene: TRBV27; CDR3 length: 15; CDR3 protein: CASNSQGSSYNEQFF
V gene: TRBV27; CDR3 length: 13; CDR3 protein: CASSLGATGELFF
V gene: TRBV4-3; CDR3 length: 14; CDR3 protein: CASSTGTRGYEQYF
V gene: TRBV7-9; CDR3 length: 16; CDR3 protein: CASSLLLAGGLDEQFF
V gene: TRBV9; CDR3 length: 15; CDR3 protein: CASSVGQGVGETQYF
V gene: TRBV9; CDR3 length: 12; CDR3 protein: CASSVSASEQFF
V gene: TRBV27; CDR3 length: 13; CDR3 protein: CASSLSPSYEQYF
V gene: TRBV7-9; CDR3 length: 15; CDR3 protein: CASSLGREGLDTQYF
V gene: TRBV11-2; CDR3 length: 17; CDR3 protein: CASSSSLTSGRAYEQFF
V gene: TRBV6-6; CDR3 length: 13; CDR3 protein: CASSYPDYNEQFF
V gene: TRBV27; CDR3 length: 14; CDR3 protein: CASSSYRLSYEQYF
V gene: TRBV11-2; CDR3 length: 15; CDR3 protein: CASSLDATMNTEAFF
V gene: TRBV27; CDR3 length: 18; CDR3 protein: CASSLTNPGQGFSQPQHF
V gene: TRBV20-1; CDR3 length: 11; CDR3 protein: CSALRGDTQYF
V gene: TRBV19; CDR3 length: 20; CDR3 protein: CASSRVTSGELGTGYNEQFF
V gene: TRBV5-6; CDR3 length: 16; CDR3 protein: CASSETSGPIYNEQFF
V gene: TRBV7-9; CDR3 length: 15; CDR3 protein: CASSGDREGYNEQFF
V gene: TRBV10-3; CDR3 length: 14; CDR3 protein: CAISEWGNTYEQYF
V gene: TRBV7-9; CDR3 length: 16; CDR3 protein: CASRKGQGSVDEKLFF
V gene: TRBV27; CDR3 length: 17; CDR3 protein: CASSLSLQGATEYEQYF
V gene: TRBV27; CDR3 length: 13; CDR3 protein: CASRPRQDNEQFF
V gene: TRBV19; CDR3 length: 15; CDR3 protein: CASSIGASGRETQYF
V gene: TRBV11-2; CDR3 length: 12; CDR3 protein: CASSPQPYEQYF
V gene: TRBV5-8; CDR3 length: 12; CDR3 protein: CASSLPGHEQFF
V gene: TRBV9; CDR3 length: 14; CDR3 protein: CASSPGQGAYEQYF
V gene: TRBV2; CDR3 length: 12; CDR3 protein: CASTEPPGELFF
V gene: TRBV27; CDR3 length: 15; CDR3 protein: CASSSGTSGTYEQYF
V gene: TRBV9; CDR3 length: 14; CDR3 protein: CASSPRTSGYEQYF
V gene: TRBV6-5; CDR3 length: 14; CDR3 protein: CASSHGTRNQPQHF
V gene: TRBV9; CDR3 length: 13; CDR3 protein: CTSSAGGGTEAFF
V gene: TRBV7-6; CDR3 length: 18; CDR3 protein: CASSPRQGAAGAVYEQYF
V gene: TRBV27; CDR3 length: 14; CDR3 protein: CASRPTGTGNGYTF
V gene: TRBV18; CDR3 length: 15; CDR3 protein: CASSPRGHSYNEQFF
V gene: TRBV19; CDR3 length: 13; CDR3 protein: CASSSSKNTEAFF
V gene: TRBV2; CDR3 length: 19; CDR3 protein: CASSEPGARRPGGSGEQYF
V gene: TRBV4-1; CDR3 length: 13; CDR3 protein: CASSQDLRGRAFF
V gene: TRBV5-1; CDR3 length: 15; CDR3 protein: CASSLGAPGGNEQFF
V gene: TRBV28; CDR3 length: 14; CDR3 protein: CASSGLALQETQYF
V gene: TRBV7-9; CDR3 length: 16; CDR3 protein: CASTETGLSSYNEQFF
V gene: TRBV23-1; CDR3 length: 16; CDR3 protein: CASSPDGTSSYNEQFF
V gene: TRBV18; CDR3 length: 16; CDR3 protein: CASSPQGGGSYNEQFF
V gene: TRBV11-2; CDR3 length: 16; CDR3 protein: CASSLVAGDFYNEQFF
V gene: TRBV10-2; CDR3 length: 14; CDR3 protein: CASSDSAINQPQHF
V gene: TRBV5-1; CDR3 length: 18; CDR3 protein: CASSWIGDRDTITDTQYF
V gene: TRBV27; CDR3 length: 16; CDR3 protein: CASNRGGPMSNYGYTF
V gene: TRBV7-9; CDR3 length: 15; CDR3 protein: CASRPGTGKNNEQYF
V gene: TRBV11-2; CDR3 length: 16; CDR3 protein: CASSLRREGTYNEQFF
V gene: TRBV29-1; CDR3 length: 14; CDR3 protein: CSGKPSGSGDEQFF
V gene: TRBV10-3; CDR3 length: 16; CDR3 protein: CAISEERGLSYNEQFF
V gene: TRBV29-1; CDR3 length: 19; CDR3 protein: CSVEDLKLNSGSSYNEQFF
V gene: TRBV7-9; CDR3 length: 17; CDR3 protein: CASSYQSTGTGTTEAFF
V gene: TRBV27; CDR3 length: 13; CDR3 protein: CASSPSAWDEQFF
V gene: TRBV9; CDR3 length: 17; CDR3 protein: CASSAHPGTSEEYEQYF
V gene: TRBV9; CDR3 length: 17; CDR3 protein: CASSVSVSNSGANVLTF